The rows below give T cell receptor beta chains drawn from one sample of a study of blood T cells in healthy people across ages. TCRdb reprocessed the 5' RACE reads with MiXCR, giving one entry per CDR3 protein. Of around 2 million distinct CDR3 sequences listed, 39% are singletons. Sequencing was done on a sample of blood. The receptors derive from a human donor in good health. The CDR3 runs from the conserved cysteine through the conserved F or W. A D gene is named only where the DNA matches it firmly. Part of the rows lack a size; the others show once, few, many or a class for expanded clones.

TRBJ2-7,NA,NA,TRBV7-6,14,TGTGCCAGCAGCCGAGGTGGGGAGATCCGCGAGCAGTACTTC,CASSRGGEIREQYF
TRBJ2-3,few,NA,TRBV6-1,11,TGTGCCAGCTTATTTGTCCATACGCAGTATTTT,CASLFVHTQYF
TRBJ1-2,few,NA,TRBV9,15,TGTGCCAGCAGCGTAGGGGACACTTTACAGTATGGCTACACCTTC,CASSVGDTLQYGYTF
TRBJ2-1,few,NA,TRBV11-3,14,TGTGCCAGCAGCGAGACCGGGATATACAATGAGCAGTTCTTC,CASSETGIYNEQFF
TRBJ1-2,few,TRBD1,TRBV7-3,16,TGTGCCAGCAGCATCTCAGGGGGCGTAGCCCCTTTTGGCTACACCTTC,CASSISGGVAPFGYTF
TRBJ1-1,NA,TRBD1,TRBV6-2/TRBV6-3,15,TGTGCCAGCAGTTACCCGGACAGGGTGTGGACTGAAGCTTTCTTT,CASSYPDRVWTEAFF
TRBJ2-1,NA,NA,TRBV5-1,14,TGCGCCAGCAGCATGACAGTTTCCTACAATGAGCAGTTCTTC,CASSMTVSYNEQFF
TRBJ2-5,many,NA,TRBV7-2,13,TGTGCCAGCAGCCATGTCGGTCAAGAGACCCAGTACTTC,CASSHVGQETQYF
TRBJ2-5,many,NA,TRBV4-3,13,TGCGCCAGCAGCCAAGAGAGACAAGAGACCCAGTACTTC,CASSQERQETQYF
TRBJ2-6,NA,NA,TRBV27,18,TGTGCCAGCAGTCGGTTCCTCCTAGGGGGCTCTGGGGCCAACGTCCTGACTTTC,CASSRFLLGGSGANVLTF
TRBJ1-3,NA,NA,TRBV29-1,12,TGCAGCGTTTTGGTCTCTGGAAACACCATATATTTT,CSVLVSGNTIYF
TRBJ1-2,few,NA,TRBV12-3/TRBV12-4,13,TGTGCCAGCAGACATAGCAACGGGGATGGCTACACCTTC,CASRHSNGDGYTF
TRBJ2-1,NA,NA,TRBV11-3,16,TGTGCCAGCAGCTTAGGACACAGGGATAGGCACAATGAGCAGTTCTTC,CASSLGHRDRHNEQFF
TRBJ2-7,NA,NA,TRBV7-9,15,TGTGCCAGCAGCTTCGCGGCAGGGGCGTTGTACGAGCAGTACTTC,CASSFAAGALYEQYF
TRBJ2-7,few,TRBD2,TRBV11-2,15,TGTGCCAGCAGTCGGGAGGGAGGCCTATCAGACCGGCAGTACTTC,CASSREGGLSDRQYF
TRBJ2-7,few,NA,TRBV4-3,15,TGCGCCAGCAGCCAAGTGAGGGCAAGCTCCTACGAGCAGTACTTC,CASSQVRASSYEQYF
TRBJ2-3,NA,NA,TRBV6-1,14,TGTGCCGTCCCGGGTTCTCTCGTGGGGGATACGCAGTATTTT,CAVPGSLVGDTQYF
TRBJ2-1,NA,TRBD2,TRBV9,16,TGTGCCAGCAGCACCGGGGCTAGCGGGGGCTACAATGAGCAGTTCTTC,CASSTGASGGYNEQFF
TRBJ2-5,NA,NA,TRBV20-1,14,TGCAGTGCTAGAGACTCCTACGGAGTCGAGACCCAGTACTTC,CSARDSYGVETQYF
TRBJ1-2,many,NA,TRBV29-1,12,TGCAGCACTTCTGGACAAAACTATGGCTACACCTTC,CSTSGQNYGYTF
TRBJ2-5,few,TRBD1,TRBV20-1,14,TGCAGTGCTAGGGGGACAGGGAGGAGGGAGACCCAGTACTTC,CSARGTGRRETQYF
TRBJ1-1,NA,NA,TRBV30,13,TGTGCCTGGAGTGTTGACGGCGACACTGAAGCTTTCTTT,CAWSVDGDTEAFF
TRBJ2-1,NA,NA,TRBV7-3,13,TGTGCCAGCAGCTTGACGGGCCCTATCGGGCAGTTCTTC,CASSLTGPIGQFF
TRBJ2-4,many,TRBD1,TRBV12-3/TRBV12-4,16,TGTGCCAGCAGTCCCCGAACAGGGGGCGAGGAGAACATTCAGTACTTC,CASSPRTGGEENIQYF
TRBJ1-1,few,NA,TRBV20-1,13,TGCAGTGCTCCCGACTCGAGGAACACTGAAGCTTTCTTT,CSAPDSRNTEAFF
TRBJ2-1,NA,TRBD1,TRBV24-1,14,TGTGCCACCAGTCCGACAGGGGGCCTGAATGAGCAGTTCTTC,CATSPTGGLNEQFF
TRBJ2-3,NA,TRBD2,TRBV10-3,15,TGTGCCATCAAGCGGGGGGCCATTAACACAGATACGCAGTATTTT,CAIKRGAINTDTQYF
TRBJ2-1,NA,NA,TRBV4-1,13,TGCGCCAGCAGCCAAGACGAGCGCAATGAGCAGTTCTTC,CASSQDERNEQFF
TRBJ2-3,NA,TRBD2,TRBV6-1,17,TGTGCCAGCAGTGATTTGATGGGAGGGGCTCTCACAGATACGCAGTATTTT,CASSDLMGGALTDTQYF
TRBJ2-7,NA,NA,TRBV7-7,21,TGTGCCAGCAGCTTACCAAGGCGGGGCCTAAGCGACCTTACCATTACCTACGAGCAGTACTTC,CASSLPRRGLSDLTITYEQYF
TRBJ1-2,NA,NA,TRBV2,14,TGTGCCGGCCTGGGGACCCCTAAGCCCTATGGCTACACCTTC,CAGLGTPKPYGYTF
TRBJ1-1,NA,NA,TRBV20-1,13,TGCAGTGCTTCGGACAGTTTGAACACTGAAGCTTTCTTT,CSASDSLNTEAFF
TRBJ2-1,NA,NA,TRBV20-1,14,TGCAGTGCAAACCGGGCTACAGGGTATGATGAGCAGTTCTTC,CSANRATGYDEQFF
TRBJ1-6,NA,NA,TRBV4-1,16,TGCGCCAGCAGCCAAGTAGTGGCCAGCCACCCTCGGGCCCTCCACTTT,CASSQVVASHPRALHF
TRBJ1-4,NA,TRBD1,TRBV4-1,18,TGCGCCAGCAGCCCCACCGGGGGCACCGGGACAGTTAACGAAAAACTGTTTTTT,CASSPTGGTGTVNEKLFF
TRBJ2-1,NA,TRBD2,TRBV7-2,16,TGTGCCAGCAGCTTAGTCGGGACTGGCGGGGGAGGTGAGCAGTTCTTC,CASSLVGTGGGGEQFF
TRBJ1-2,NA,NA,TRBV11-3,15,TGTGCCAGCAGCTCTCGGGACTTAGGATGGGATGGCTACACCTTC,CASSSRDLGWDGYTF
TRBJ2-7,NA,NA,TRBV20-1,12,TGCAGTGCGGCAGGGGTCGCCTACGAGCAGTACTTC,CSAAGVAYEQYF
TRBJ2-1,few,TRBD2,TRBV4-3,16,TGCGCCAGCAGCCTGAGACTAGCAGTTAGGGTCGATGAGCAGTTCTTC,CASSLRLAVRVDEQFF